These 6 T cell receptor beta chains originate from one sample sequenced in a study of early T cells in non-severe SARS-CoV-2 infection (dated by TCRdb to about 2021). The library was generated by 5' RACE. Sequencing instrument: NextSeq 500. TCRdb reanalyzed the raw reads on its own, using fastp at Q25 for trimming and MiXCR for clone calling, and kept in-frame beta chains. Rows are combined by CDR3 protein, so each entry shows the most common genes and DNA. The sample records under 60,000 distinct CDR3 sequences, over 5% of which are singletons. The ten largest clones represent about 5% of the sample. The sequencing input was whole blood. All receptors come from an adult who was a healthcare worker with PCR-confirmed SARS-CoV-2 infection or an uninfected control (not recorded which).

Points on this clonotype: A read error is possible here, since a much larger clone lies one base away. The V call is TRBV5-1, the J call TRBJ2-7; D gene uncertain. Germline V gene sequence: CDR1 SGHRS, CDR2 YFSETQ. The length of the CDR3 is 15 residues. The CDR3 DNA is TGCGCCAGCGGCTTGCAGAACTCACTCTTCGACGAGCAGTACTTC. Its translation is CASGLQNSLFDEQYF.

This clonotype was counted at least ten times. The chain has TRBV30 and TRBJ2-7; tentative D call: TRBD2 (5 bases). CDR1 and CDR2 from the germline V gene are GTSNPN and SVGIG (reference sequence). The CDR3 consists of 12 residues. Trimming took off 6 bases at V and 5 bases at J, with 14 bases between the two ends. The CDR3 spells CACGRPRDEQYF. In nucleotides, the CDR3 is TGTGCCTGCGGGCGGCCGCGGGACGAGCAGTACTTC.

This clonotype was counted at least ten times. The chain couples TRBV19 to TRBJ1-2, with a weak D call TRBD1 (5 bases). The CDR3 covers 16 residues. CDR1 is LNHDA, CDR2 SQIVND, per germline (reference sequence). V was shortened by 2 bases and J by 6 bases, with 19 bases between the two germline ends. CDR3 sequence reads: CASSILYRNYQHGYTF. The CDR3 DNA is TGTGCCAGTAGTATACTTTACAGGAACTACCAGCATGGCTACACCTTC.

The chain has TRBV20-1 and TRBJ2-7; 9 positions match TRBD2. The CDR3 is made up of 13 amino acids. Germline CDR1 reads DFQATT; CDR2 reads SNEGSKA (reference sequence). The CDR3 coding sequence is TGCAGCGGCGTTAGCGGGGGACTCTACGAGCAGTACTTC. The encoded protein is CSGVSGGLYEQYF.

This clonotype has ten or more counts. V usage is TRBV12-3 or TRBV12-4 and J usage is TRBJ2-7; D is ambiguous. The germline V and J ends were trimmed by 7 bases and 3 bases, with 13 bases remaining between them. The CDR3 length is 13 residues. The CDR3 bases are TGTGCCAGCACGGCAAGGTCTGTCTACGAGCAGTACTTC. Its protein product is CASTARSVYEQYF.

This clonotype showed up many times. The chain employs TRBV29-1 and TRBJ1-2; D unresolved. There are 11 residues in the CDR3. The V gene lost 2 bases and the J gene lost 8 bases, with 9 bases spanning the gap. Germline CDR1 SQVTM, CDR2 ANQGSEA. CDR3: CSVELDSGYTF. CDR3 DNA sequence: TGCAGCGTTGAACTCGATTCAGGCTACACCTTC.